These 20 T cell receptor beta chains were all obtained from the same sample, sequenced in a study of T cells after yellow fever vaccination (dated by TCRdb to the late 2010s). The intended sense of this specimen's treatment or condition label: live attenuated yellow fever vaccine strain. Library generation was performed with 5' RACE. Data came from an Illumina HiSeq 2500. TCRdb reworked the public reads: Q25 trimming with fastp, MiXCR clone assembly, productive beta chains retained. Rows with one shared CDR3 protein collapse into an entry with the most common genes and DNA. The sample records more than 9,000 distinct CDR3 sequences, around 4.8% of which are singletons. The ten top clones hold 1.5% to 2% of the sample. Sequencing was performed on PBMCs, either bulk or a sorted T-cell subset (CD4+, CD8+, memory, or dextramer-sorted; not recorded which), taken less than 16 days after the first yellow fever vaccination. The origin of the receptors is a man aged 18 to 30 who received the YFV17D yellow fever vaccine.

By share, this clonotype counts as medium-sized. The chain joins TRBV4-1 to TRBJ1-1; D unresolved. This CDR3 spans 15 amino acids. The V end lost 1 base, the J end lost 3 bases, and 12 bases lay between the germline ends. Germline V gives CDR1 MGHRA, CDR2 YSYEKL. CDR3 residues: CASSQVGGSYTEAFF. CDR3 DNA: TGCGCCAGCAGCCAAGTGGGAGGGTCTTACACTGAAGCTTTCTTT.

In this sample, this clonotype turned up many times. The rearrangement links TRBV5-5 to TRBJ2-7; 10 bases are shared with TRBD2. Trimming cost V 4 bases and J 0 bases; bases outside gene matches: 10. Germline CDR1 reads SGHKS; CDR2 reads YYEKEE (reference sequence). The CDR3 totals 17 residues. CDR3 protein: CASSLTSASGGSYEQYV. DNA of the CDR3: TGTGCCAGCAGCCTGACTTCTGCTAGCGGGGGCTCCTACGAGCAGTACGTC.

This clonotype is categorized as medium-sized. V usage is TRBV7-2 and J usage is TRBJ1-5; D gene uncertain. V was pared by 5 bases and J by 0 bases, with 14 bases between. The CDR3 extends over 16 amino acids. CDR1 is SGHTA and CDR2 is FQGNSA in the germline V gene. The CDR3 DNA follows: TGTGCCAGCAGCCCTTCTACGATCCATAGCAATCAGCCCCAGCATTTT. Protein product: CASSPSTIHSNQPQHF.

This clonotype was found many times. This chain links TRBV19 with TRBJ2-7; a weak D match, TRBD2 (6 bases). With 3 bases removed from V and 1 base from J, the gap between germline ends came to 10 bases. The CDR3 length is 14 residues. The germline V gene encodes CDR1 LNHDA and CDR2 SQIVND (reference sequence). The CDR3, as DNA: TGTGCCAGTAGTATCTCGGGGACTTCCTACGAGCAGTACTTC. Its translation is CASSISGTSYEQYF.

This clonotype was recorded many times. This chain uses TRBV5-1 with TRBJ2-4; TRBD1 or TRBD2 may be the D gene (6 bases each). V dropped 3 bases and J dropped 9 bases, with 13 bases sitting between them. CDR1 and CDR2 from the germline V gene are SGHRS and YFSETQ. This CDR3 is built from 13 residues. The CDR3 here is CASSSEGEIIQYF. The CDR3 DNA is TGCGCCAGCAGCTCGGAGGGGGAAATCATTCAGTACTTC.

This clonotype occurred many times. This rearrangement joins TRBV5-6 to TRBJ1-1; D is undetermined. The CDR3 spans 13 residues. V lost 0 bases to trimming and J lost 1 base, with 4 bases between them. Germline CDR1 is SGHDT and CDR2 is YYEEEE. The CDR3 bases are TGTGCCAGCAGCTTGGCCCGGAACACTGAAGCTTTCTTT. Residues: CASSLARNTEAFF.

By share of the sample, this clonotype is medium-sized. V and J are TRBV7-2 and TRBJ1-2, with D uncertain. This CDR3 contains 12 residues. Between the trimmed V and J ends, which lost 2 bases and 8 bases, there was a span of 9 bases. Germline assignment: CDR1 SGHTA and CDR2 FQGNSA. The CDR3 spells CASSLLPWGYTF. The CDR3 DNA is TGTGCCAGCAGCTTACTTCCTTGGGGCTACACCTTC.

This clonotype was recorded many times. The chain carries TRBV5-1 and TRBJ2-7; 9 bases map to TRBD1. After removal of 5 bases from V and 3 bases from J, the junction contained 6 bases not matched to a gene. Germline assignment: CDR1 SGHRS and CDR2 YFSETQ. This CDR3 is built from 14 residues. For the CDR3, the DNA is TGCGCCAGCAGACGGACAGGGGCGGGCTACGAGCAGTACTTC. It encodes CASRRTGAGYEQYF.

In this sample, this clonotype turned up many times. The chain couples TRBV20-1 to TRBJ2-3; D may correspond to TRBD1 or TRBD2 (6 bases each). Trimming left V 6 bases short and J 5 bases short, with 18 bases between. Germline CDR1 reads DFQATT; CDR2 reads SNEGSKA (reference sequence). There are 14 residues in the CDR3. Here the CDR3 reads CSAPLRGAQDTQYF. DNA of the CDR3: TGCAGTGCACCCCTGAGGGGGGCCCAAGATACGCAGTATTTT.

This clonotype was observed at least ten times. This chain uses TRBV4-2 with TRBJ2-5; tentative D call: TRBD2 (7 bases). The V gene's germline CDR1 is LGHNA and CDR2 YNFKEQ. Trimming left V 0 bases short and J 5 bases short, with 19 bases between. This CDR3 has 17 residues. The CDR3, as DNA: TGTGCCAGCAGCCAAGAGGCGGCGCGGGGGCGGGAGGAGACCCAGTACTTC. This gives the protein CASSQEAARGREETQYF.

This clonotype is labeled as medium-sized. The chain combines TRBV6-4 with TRBJ2-3; TRBD2 matches 15 bases. V was clipped by 5 bases and J by 3 bases; unmatched bases: 3. The germline CDR1 and CDR2 sequences are MRHNA and SNTAGT. The CDR3 extends over 16 amino acids. Written as DNA, the CDR3 is TGTGCCAGCAGTCGGACTAGCGGGGGGGTGACAGATACGCAGTATTTT. Translating gives CASSRTSGGVTDTQYF.

Ten or more counts support this clonotype. The V and J genes are TRBV5-1 and TRBJ2-5; possibly TRBD1 for D (5 bases). Trimming removed 0 bases at V and 2 bases at J, with 11 bases between. The germline gives CDR1 SGHRS, CDR2 YFSETQ. The CDR3 has 15 residues. The CDR3 nucleotides read TGCGCCAGCAGCTTGGAGGCTAGGACACAAGAGACCCAGTACTTC. Amino acid sequence: CASSLEARTQETQYF.

Within the sample, this clonotype is medium-sized. V and J are TRBV9 and TRBJ1-2, with D uncertain. Germline CDR1 reads SGDLS; CDR2 reads YYNGEE. There are 15 residues in the CDR3. The V end lost 0 bases, the J end lost 7 bases, and 16 bases lay between the germline ends. The CDR3 here is CASSVGGPIEGGYTF. As DNA, the CDR3 is TGTGCCAGCAGCGTAGGGGGTCCGATCGAGGGTGGCTACACCTTC.

This clonotype is medium-sized by share. This chain connects TRBV28 to TRBJ2-3; 11 bases are a match to TRBD2. The CDR3 has 17 residues. V lost 5 bases and J lost 2; bases outside the gene matches: 9. Germline V gives CDR1 MDHEN, CDR2 SYDVKM. CDR3 amino acids: CASSPLATSGATDTQYF. CDR3 DNA: TGTGCCAGCAGTCCCCTCGCGACTAGCGGGGCCACAGATACGCAGTATTTT. Supplemented by reference TRBV28 and TRBJ2-3, the full variable domain reads DVKVTQSSRYLVKRTGEKVFLECVQDMDHENMFWYRQDPGLGLRLIYFSYDVKMKEKGDIPEGYSVSREKKERFSLILESASTNQTSMYLCASSPLATSGATDTQYFGPGTRLTVL.

This clonotype has a count of ten or more. The genes are TRBV20-1 and TRBJ1-1; no definite D call. Germline loops: CDR1 DFQATT, CDR2 SNEGSKA (reference sequence). The CDR3 is 14 amino acids. V was pared by 8 bases and J by 0 bases, with 16 bases between. DNA for the CDR3: TGCAGTCCCTGGGCCGTTTCAATGAACACTGAAGCTTTCTTT. Its protein product is CSPWAVSMNTEAFF.

This clonotype has ten or more counts. The CDR3: CASSLAGALTDTQYF. CDR3 bases: TGCGCCAGCAGCTTGGCCGGGGCCCTCACAGATACGCAGTATTTT. The J gene is TRBJ2-3, the V gene TRBV5-1; D is tentatively TRBD1 or TRBD2 (5 bases each). This CDR3 contains 15 residues. Germline CDR1 and CDR2: SGHRS and YFSETQ. V was shortened by 0 bases and J by 2 bases, with 10 bases between the two germline ends.

Within the sample, this clonotype is medium-sized. The chain carries TRBV5-6 and TRBJ2-7, with D perhaps TRBD1 (5 bases). V was trimmed by 4 bases and J by 2 bases, leaving 13 bases between them. Germline V lookup: CDR1 SGHDT, CDR2 YYEEEE. The CDR3 contains 14 residues. The CDR3 DNA is TGTGCCAGCAGCGATACCGACAGAGCCTACGAGCAGTACTTC. It specifies CASSDTDRAYEQYF.

This clonotype has at least ten counts. The chain employs TRBV5-8 and TRBJ2-6; perhaps TRBD1 as D (5 bases). Germline loops: CDR1 SGHTS, CDR2 YDEGEE. The CDR3 consists of 14 residues. With 10 bases removed from V and 0 bases from J, the gap between germline ends came to 11 bases. This chain's CDR3 is CAGAPGSGANVLTF. CDR3 sequence (DNA): TGTGCCGGGGCCCCCGGCTCTGGGGCCAACGTCCTGACTTTC.

This clonotype ranks as medium-sized. The V call is TRBV12-3 or TRBV12-4, the J call TRBJ1-1, with no clear D. The CDR3 has 14 amino acids. The ends were cut back, 6 bases at V and 4 bases at J, with 15 bases in the middle. In DNA, the CDR3 is TGTGCCAGCAGCGTAGGACGGGGAAGCACTGAAGCTTTCTTT. Translation: CASSVGRGSTEAFF.

The rearrangement joins TRBV7-2 to TRBJ2-5, with 12 bases identical to TRBD2. J was trimmed by 7 bases and V by 3 bases; bases with no gene match: 9. This CDR3 contains 16 residues. Germline V CDR1 and CDR2: SGHTA, FQGNSA. The CDR3: CASSFSSGGAGGTQYF. CDR3 coding DNA: TGTGCCAGCAGCTTTTCTAGCGGGGGGGCCGGGGGGACCCAGTACTTC.